Below, 29 T cell receptor beta chains from the same sample are listed, as sequenced in a study of spatial heterogeneity in lung cancer. Their specific antigens are unknown. Findings and caveats of the study: Tumors with more nonsynonymous mutations had more expanded intratumoral alpha and beta TCRs.

Time point denoted: sample taken at primary tumor resection. Each CDR3 protein gets one entry after TCRdb re-called the 5' RACE reads with MiXCR. This sample has about 29,000 distinct CDR3 sequences, with 7% to 7.5% found just once. The material was lung tumor tissue, obtained at surgery. All receptors come from a male donor with early-stage non-small cell lung cancer.

This clonotype was observed at least ten times. The V gene is TRBV5-1, the J gene TRBJ1-4; D is uncertain. The CDR3 runs 13 residues. Per germline, CDR1 SGHRS and CDR2 YFSETQ. With 4 bases removed from V and 8 bases from J, the gap between germline ends came to 12 bases. Here the CDR3 reads CASSQRSREKLFF. In DNA form, the CDR3 reads TGCGCCAGCAGCCAAAGGTCACGCGAAAAACTGTTTTTT.

This clonotype was picked up many times. CDR3 sequence: CASSQRDRDYNEQFF. Written as DNA, the CDR3 is TGCGCCAGCAGCCAAAGGGACAGGGACTACAATGAGCAGTTCTTC. The rearrangement joins TRBV4-1 to TRBJ2-1; 9 bases align to TRBD1. V lost 2 bases, J lost 3 bases, and 2 bases stayed unmatched. This CDR3 region has 15 residues. The germline V gene encodes CDR1 MGHRA and CDR2 YSYEKL.

In its sample, this clonotype was seen a few times. V usage is TRBV12-3 or TRBV12-4 and J usage is TRBJ2-5; D may match TRBD1 or TRBD2 (6 bases each). V lost 3 bases, J lost 2 bases, and 16 bases lay in between. This CDR3 is built from 16 residues. The CDR3 nucleotides are TGTGCCAGCAGTTTCTGGGGGCGGGGAAATCAAGAGACCCAGTACTTC. Translating it yields CASSFWGRGNQETQYF.

The chain couples TRBV7-2 to TRBJ2-7; maybe TRBD1 (6 bases). V gave up 2 bases and J gave up 1 base, with 12 bases separating them. Germline values: CDR1 SGHTA, CDR2 FQGNSA. CDR3 length: 15 amino acids. CDR3 nucleotides: TGTGCCAGCAGCTTACGAACAGGGAGTTCCTACGAGCAGTACTTC. It translates to CASSLRTGSSYEQYF.

The V call is TRBV10-3, the J call TRBJ2-3, with D unresolved. Trimming removed 5 bases from V and 4 bases from J, with 4 bases in between. The CDR3 is 11 residues long. The germline V gene encodes CDR1 ENHRY and CDR2 SYGVKD. CDR3 coding DNA: TGTGCCATCAGTATGTCAGATACGCAGTATTTT. As protein: CAISMSDTQYF.

This chain uses TRBV6-6 with TRBJ2-7; possible D gene TRBD1, 5 bases. This CDR3 region has 11 residues. V lost 9 bases and J 1 base, leaving 7 bases between the germline ends. Germline V gives CDR1 MNHNY, CDR2 SVGAGI (reference sequence). The DNA for the CDR3 is TGTGCCAGTAAGGGGTCCTACGAGCAGTACTTC. Translating gives CASKGSYEQYF.

This clonotype was counted many times. The chain is built from TRBV10-3 and TRBJ1-2; no clear D gene. Germline-derived CDR1 and CDR2 are ENHRY and SYGVKD. The CDR3 has 15 amino acids. The germline V and J ends were trimmed by 0 bases and 7 bases, with 15 bases remaining between them. In DNA form, the CDR3 reads TGTGCCATCAGTGAGTCAGTTTACGATGACGGTGGCTACACCTTC. Encoded protein: CAISESVYDDGGYTF.

This clonotype has more than one count but fewer than ten. This chain connects TRBV16 to TRBJ2-7, with D perhaps matching TRBD1 or TRBD2 (5 bases each). Deletions cut 2 bases from V and 1 base from J, with 9 bases between. CDR3 length equals 14 residues. CDR1 KGHSY and CDR2 FQNENV come from the germline V gene. The CDR3 spells CASSQGTVSYEQYF. CDR3 bases: TGTGCCAGCAGCCAAGGGACGGTTTCCTACGAGCAGTACTTC.

This clonotype appeared many times. The chain combines TRBV6-2 or TRBV6-3 with TRBJ2-1, with a possible D match to TRBD2 (6 bases). Per germline, CDR1 MNHEY and CDR2 SVGEGT. The V end lost 6 bases, the J end lost 8 bases, and 20 bases lay between the germline ends. This CDR3 spans 15 amino acids. CDR3 loop: CASSPFRGGEDEQFF. The CDR3 DNA reads as TGTGCCAGCAGCCCGTTTCGCGGAGGGGAGGATGAGCAGTTCTTC.

This clonotype was picked up many times. CDR3 nucleotides: TGTGCCAGCAGACACCCTGGAAACACCATATATTTT. This translates into CASRHPGNTIYF. The J gene is TRBJ1-3, the V gene TRBV6-5; D not resolved. This CDR3 contains 12 residues. Looked up from germline, CDR1 is MNHEY and CDR2 is SVGAGI. Trimming shortened V by 6 bases and J by 2 bases, and 5 bases separated the two germline ends.

By frequency in the sample, this clonotype is medium-sized (0.01 to 0.1%). The chain links TRBV3-1 to TRBJ2-4, with D possibly being TRBD1 or TRBD2 (5 bases each). Looked up from germline, CDR1 is LGHDT and CDR2 is YNNKEL (reference sequence). V shed 1 base and J shed 0 bases, with 16 bases lying between them. The CDR3 runs to 18 residues. The CDR3 sequence: CASSQGREGLLAKNIQYF. Here the CDR3 DNA reads TGTGCCAGCAGCCAAGGGCGAGAGGGGCTCCTAGCCAAAAACATTCAGTACTTC.

The chain couples TRBV29-1 to TRBJ1-1, with 7 bases matching TRBD1. CDR3 length: 13 residues. The trim removed 6 bases at V and 10 bases at J, leaving 14 bases unmatched. The germline gives CDR1 SQVTM, CDR2 ANQGSEA. The CDR3 bases are TGCAGCGTCCTCAGGACAGGAACGGAGGGAGCTTTCTTT. It specifies CSVLRTGTEGAFF.

There are many counts of this clonotype. The chain recombines TRBV12-5 with TRBJ2-3; D unclear. Germline-derived CDR1 and CDR2 are LGHNT and FRNRAP. Trimming removed 5 bases at V and 3 bases at J, with 9 bases between. The CDR3 spans 13 residues. The CDR3 nucleotides read TGTGCTAGTGGTCCATCAGGAACAGATACGCAGTATTTT. It is translated as CASGPSGTDTQYF. Drawing the rest from reference TRBV12-5 and TRBJ2-3, the complete variable domain is DARVTQTPRHKVTEMGQEVTMRCQPILGHNTVFWYRQTMMQGLELLAYFRNRAPLDDSGMPKDRFSAEMPDATLATLKIQPSEPRDSAVYFCASGPSGTDTQYFGPGTRLTVL.

The sample holds many counts of this clonotype. J is TRBJ1-1 and V is TRBV20-1, with D possibly matching TRBD1 (5 bases). The CDR3 extends over 14 amino acids. V lost 3 bases and J 7 bases, leaving 18 bases between the germline ends. CDR1 is DFQATT, CDR2 SNEGSKA, per germline (reference sequence). As DNA, the CDR3 is TGCAGTGCTAGCCGATCGTCAGGGACCGGTGAAGCTTTCTTT. This codes for CSASRSSGTGEAFF.

The genes are TRBV28 and TRBJ2-3; 10 positions agree with TRBD2. The CDR3 totals 19 residues. Germline V gives CDR1 MDHEN, CDR2 SYDVKM. Trimming removed 5 bases from V and 1 base from J; junction bases left unmatched: 15. The CDR3 reads CASSLEDRFLAGGTDTQYF. The CDR3, as DNA: TGTGCCAGCAGTCTCGAGGACAGGTTTCTAGCGGGGGGCACAGATACGCAGTATTTT.

The V gene is TRBV5-1, the J gene TRBJ2-3, with D unresolved. Germline values: CDR1 SGHRS, CDR2 YFSETQ. V was shortened by 0 bases and J by 0 bases, with 8 bases between the two germline ends. This CDR3 region has 15 residues. The CDR3 spells CASSLGRPSTDTQYF. In DNA, the CDR3 is TGCGCCAGCAGCTTGGGACGCCCCAGCACAGATACGCAGTATTTT.

This clonotype was counted a few times. V usage is TRBV9 and J usage is TRBJ2-1; 7 bases match TRBD1. Looked up from germline, CDR1 is SGDLS and CDR2 is YYNGEE. J was trimmed by 4 bases and V by 0 bases; bases with no gene match: 10. The CDR3 has 17 amino acids. The CDR3 protein is CASSVGLGTDLYNEQFF. The CDR3 bases are TGTGCCAGCAGCGTAGGTTTGGGGACAGACCTTTACAATGAGCAGTTCTTC.

In this sample, this clonotype turned up many times. V is TRBV7-2 and J is TRBJ2-3; the match to TRBD2 covers 10 bases. The CDR3 sequence is 16 residues long. After removal of 4 bases from V and 8 bases from J, the junction contained 12 bases not matched to a gene. Germline lookup yields CDR1 SGHTA and CDR2 FQGNSA. CDR3 nucleotide sequence: TGTGCCAGCAGCTCTAGCGGGGGAGCCCTCGTGGGTACGCAGTATTTT. Amino acids: CASSSSGGALVGTQYF. The complete variable domain, with remaining parts taken from reference TRBV7-2 and TRBJ2-3, reads GAGVSQSPSNKVTEKGKDVELRCDPISGHTALYWYRQSLGQGLEFLIYFQGNSAPDKSGLPSDRFSAERTGGSVSTLTIQRTQQEDSAVYLCASSSSGGALVGTQYFGPGTRLTVL.

The rearrangement links TRBV20-1 to TRBJ2-3; D gene unclear. Germline V gene lookup returns CDR1 DFQATT and CDR2 SNEGSKA (reference sequence). V lost 3 bases to trimming and J lost 4 bases, with 20 bases between them. The CDR3 is made up of 16 amino acids. The CDR3 coding sequence is TGCAGTGCTAGCCCTAGGGCCTCAGCCGGCGCAGATACGCAGTATTTT. This encodes CSASPRASAGADTQYF.

This clonotype has at least ten counts. The V call is TRBV3-1, the J call TRBJ1-6, with TRBD1 as a possible D gene (6 bases). Trimming removed 3 bases at V and 6 bases at J, with 9 bases between. This CDR3 has 14 amino acids. Germline CDR1 is LGHDT and CDR2 is YNNKEL (reference sequence). The DNA for the CDR3 is TGTGCCAGCAGCCAGCAGGACAGTAATTCACCCCTCCACTTT. This gives the protein CASSQQDSNSPLHF.

The chain joins TRBV6-2 or TRBV6-3 to TRBJ2-7, with D possibly being TRBD1 or TRBD2 (6 bases each). Germline loops: CDR1 MNHEY, CDR2 SVGEGT. V was shortened by 6 bases and J by 5 bases, with 17 bases between the two germline ends. The CDR3 has 14 amino acids. The CDR3 DNA follows: TGTGCCAGCAGAAAGGGGGACTTCGCCGACGAGCAGTACTTC. Residues: CASRKGDFADEQYF.

This clonotype was seen many times. This chain joins TRBV20-1 and TRBJ2-1; D is possibly TRBD2 (5 bases). Germline V gives CDR1 DFQATT, CDR2 SNEGSKA (reference sequence). The CDR3 totals 16 residues. Trimming left V 0 bases short and J 5 bases short, with 17 bases between. CDR3 amino acids: CSARDRGWGRDNEQFF. DNA of the CDR3: TGCAGTGCTAGAGATCGGGGATGGGGTCGCGACAATGAGCAGTTCTTC.

In this sample, this clonotype turned up many times. This chain joins TRBV6-2 or TRBV6-3 and TRBJ1-2; maybe TRBD1 (6 bases). CDR1 MNHEY and CDR2 SVGEGT come from the germline V gene. The CDR3 sequence is 14 residues long. V shed 0 bases and J shed 5 bases, with 10 bases lying between them. CDR3: CASSYSGQTYGYTF. CDR3 DNA sequence: TGTGCCAGCAGTTACTCTGGACAGACTTATGGCTACACCTTC.

This clonotype was recorded at least ten times. The rearrangement uses TRBV29-1 and TRBJ1-1; the D gene is possibly TRBD1 (6 bases). This CDR3 has 13 amino acids. V lost 6 bases, J lost 8 bases, and 19 bases lay in between. Germline V CDR1 and CDR2: SQVTM, ANQGSEA. The CDR3 bases are TGCAGCGTAGACGGACAGAATGGTGCGGAAGCTTTCTTT. Translating gives CSVDGQNGAEAFF.

This clonotype occurred many times. This sequence joins TRBV18 and TRBJ2-1; no definite D call. This CDR3 region has 15 residues. The germline V gene encodes CDR1 KGHSH and CDR2 LQKENI. V was cut by 3 bases and J by 4 bases, with 13 bases left in between. As DNA, the CDR3 is TGTGCCAGCTCACCGCAGCCTGCGGTGTACAATGAGCAGTTCTTC. Translating it yields CASSPQPAVYNEQFF. Looking up the rest from reference TRBV18 and TRBJ2-1 gives the full variable domain: NAGVMQNPRHLVRRRGQEARLRCSPMKGHSHVYWYRQLPEEGLKFMVYLQKENIIDESGMPKERFSAEFPKEGPSILRIQQVVRGDSAAYFCASSPQPAVYNEQFFGPGTRLTVL.

This clonotype has only a few counts. The J gene is TRBJ1-6, the V gene TRBV6-1; perhaps TRBD1 as D (5 bases). Germline V CDR1 and CDR2: MNHNS, SASEGT. The CDR3 has 15 amino acids. The V and J ends lost 2 bases and 7 bases respectively, with 12 bases between them. CDR3 sequence reads: CASSELAGNNSPLHF. The CDR3 region has the DNA TGTGCCAGCAGTGAATTGGCAGGGAACAATTCACCCCTCCACTTT.

At least ten counts were recorded for this clonotype. The chain recombines TRBV7-9 with TRBJ2-3; 8 bases fit TRBD2. This CDR3 contains 15 residues. Germline loops: CDR1 SEHNR, CDR2 FQNEAQ (reference sequence). The junction had 7 bases not matched to a gene; V was cut back by 3 bases and J by 5 bases. This CDR3 reads CASSFGGAGRDTQYF. CDR3 nucleotides: TGTGCCAGCAGCTTCGGGGGGGCAGGCAGAGATACGCAGTATTTT.

This clonotype appeared many times. This sequence joins TRBV10-2 and TRBJ1-1; 7 nucleotides match TRBD1. The V and J ends lost 5 bases and 2 bases, in that order; junction bases with no gene match: 2. The V gene's germline CDR1 is WSHSY and CDR2 SAAADI. CDR3 length: 13 amino acids. This CDR3 reads CASSRQGNTEAFF. The CDR3 DNA follows: TGCGCCAGCAGTCGACAGGGAAACACTGAAGCTTTCTTT.

This clonotype has just a few counts. The chain uses TRBV29-1 and TRBJ1-1; 12 positions agree with TRBD1. Germline CDR1 reads SQVTM; CDR2 reads ANQGSEA. This CDR3 is 14 amino acids long. CDR3 residues: CRAGTGGPNTEAFF. The CDR3 bases are TGCAGAGCCGGGACAGGGGGCCCGAACACTGAAGCTTTCTTT.